Presented here are 23 T cell receptor beta chains from one specimen sequenced in a study of naive and memory T cell subsets. Study-level points and caveats: Especially in CD8 cells, naive repertoires contained a few larger clonotypes, possibly CD45RA-re-expressing memory cells.

Two oligonucleotides, mixed equimolar, formed the beta constant-region primer covering TRBC1 and TRBC2. Nested alpha and beta constant-region primers with the SP2 primer drove four PCR rounds on ligated cDNA. TCRdb re-called the UMI-ligation and nested PCR reads with MiXCR, one entry per CDR3 protein. The repertoire includes roughly 83,000 distinct CDR3 sequences, approximately 10% of them detected once, and around 0.13% sits in the top ten. Antigens of these TCRs are unknown. The sample taken for sequencing was naive CD4+ T cells from blood. Every receptor here comes from a human donor in good health.

This chain connects TRBV6-2 or TRBV6-3 to TRBJ2-7; 9 bases match TRBD2. Looked up from germline, CDR1 is MNHEY and CDR2 is SVGEGT. This CDR3 has 15 amino acids. With 6 bases clipped from V and 6 bases from J, the junction kept 12 bases outside the gene matches. CDR3 nucleotide sequence: TGTGCCAGCAGCATTGGTAGCGGGGGCCTCCCCGAGCAGTACTTC. It yields the protein CASSIGSGGLPEQYF.

The chain joins TRBV29-1 to TRBJ1-1; a weak D match, TRBD1 (6 bases). V was cut by 1 base and J by 3 bases, with 12 bases left in between. This CDR3 has 14 residues. CDR1 is SQVTM and CDR2 is ANQGSEA in the germline V gene. CDR3 in DNA: TGCAGCGTTGAAGCAGGGACACCCCACACTGAAGCTTTCTTT. Its translation is CSVEAGTPHTEAFF. The full variable domain, its missing parts supplied by reference TRBV29-1 and TRBJ1-1, is SAVISQKPSRDICQRGTSLTIQCQVDSQVTMMFWYRQQPGQSLTLIATANQGSEATYESGFVIDKFPISRPNLTFSTLTVSNMSPEDSSIYLCSVEAGTPHTEAFFGQGTRLTVV.

The chain joins TRBV7-9 to TRBJ1-6; 7 nucleotides agree with TRBD1. The CDR3 covers 14 residues. Germline-derived CDR1 and CDR2 are SEHNR and FQNEAQ (reference sequence). The V segment lost 5 bases and the J segment 7 bases; nucleotides outside the gene matches: 5. Here the CDR3 reads CASSARQGNSPLHF. CDR3 nucleotides: TGTGCCAGCAGCGCCCGACAGGGAAATTCACCCCTCCACTTT.

V and J are TRBV6-2 or TRBV6-3 and TRBJ2-1; TRBD2 is a possible D gene (7 bases). Germline lookup yields CDR1 MNHEY and CDR2 SVGEGT. The CDR3 extends over 16 amino acids. V shed 0 bases and J shed 4 bases, with 13 bases lying between them. CDR3 sequence (DNA): TGTGCCAGCAGTTACTCTTTGCGGGGGCAATACAATGAGCAGTTCTTC. This codes for CASSYSLRGQYNEQFF.

The V call is TRBV10-3, the J call TRBJ2-1; 7 bases fit TRBD1. V shed 10 bases, J shed 5 bases, and the junction held 8 bases outside the gene matches. CDR1 and CDR2 from the germline V gene are ENHRY and SYGVKD. The CDR3 has 13 residues. The CDR3 DNA follows: TGTGCCACCTACGCAGGGGGAGACAATGAGCAGTTCTTC. Its protein product is CATYAGGDNEQFF.

This clonotype came up many times. The chain employs TRBV7-2 and TRBJ2-6, with unresolved D. Looked up from germline, CDR1 is SGHTA and CDR2 is FQGNSA. CDR3 length: 15 residues. V was clipped by 3 bases and J by 0 bases, with 6 bases between them. The CDR3 DNA reads as TGTGCCAGCAGCTTTTACCCCTCTGGGGCCAACGTCCTGACTTTC. Amino acid sequence: CASSFYPSGANVLTF.

This clonotype was seen more than once but under ten times. This chain links TRBV20-1 with TRBJ2-7; the match to TRBD1 covers 7 bases. The V segment lost 5 bases and the J segment 1 base; nucleotides outside the gene matches: 5. The CDR3 is 13 amino acids. CDR1 is DFQATT and CDR2 is SNEGSKA in the germline V gene (reference sequence). CDR3 residues: CSAPRDSSYEQYF. In DNA form, the CDR3 reads TGCAGTGCTCCCCGGGACAGTTCCTACGAGCAGTACTTC.

This clonotype showed up many times. The chain recombines TRBV20-1 with TRBJ2-7; 9 positions agree with TRBD1. The CDR3 loop spans 14 amino acids. The J segment lost 6 bases and the V segment lost 3 bases, leaving 9 bases of the junction unmatched. The germline V gene has CDR1 DFQATT and CDR2 SNEGSKA (reference sequence). CDR3: CSARTGTGSGEQYF. The CDR3 DNA is TGCAGTGCTAGGACCGGGACAGGGTCTGGCGAGCAGTACTTC.

J is TRBJ1-1 and V is TRBV7-2; D not certain. Germline V CDR1 and CDR2: SGHTA, FQGNSA. The CDR3 is 14 residues long. V was trimmed by 2 bases and J by 4 bases, leaving 11 bases between them. DNA of the CDR3: TGTGCCAGCAGCTTATCCCCGGACCTCACTGAAGCTTTCTTT. It is translated as CASSLSPDLTEAFF.

This clonotype was counted many times. The chain couples TRBV14 to TRBJ2-5; TRBD2 aligns across 13 bases. Germline CDR1 is SGHDN and CDR2 is FVKESK. The CDR3 has 15 residues. The V segment lost 4 bases and the J segment 5 bases; nucleotides outside the gene matches: 4. This chain's CDR3 is CASSLRLAGGETQYF. The CDR3 coding sequence is TGTGCCAGCAGCCTAAGACTAGCGGGGGGCGAGACCCAGTACTTC.

This clonotype was seen more than once but under ten times. The chain couples TRBV4-3 to TRBJ2-3; D is unclear. Trimming stripped 0 bases from V and 0 bases from J, with 10 bases between. Germline V gives CDR1 LGHNA, CDR2 YSLEER. This CDR3 contains 16 residues. The CDR3: CASSQDSFPSTDTQYF. Written as DNA, the CDR3 is TGCGCCAGCAGCCAAGATAGTTTTCCGAGCACAGATACGCAGTATTTT.

The chain links TRBV3-1 to TRBJ1-2; no clear D. CDR1 and CDR2 (germline): LGHDT, YNNKEL (reference sequence). The ends were cut back, 1 base at V and 7 bases at J, with 4 bases in the middle. CDR3 length: 11 amino acids. The CDR3 reads CASSQAAGYTF. The CDR3 bases are TGTGCCAGCAGCCAAGCTGCTGGCTACACCTTC.

The chain uses TRBV18 and TRBJ2-7, with 10 nucleotides matching TRBD2. The germline gives CDR1 KGHSH, CDR2 LQKENI. V lost 8 bases to trimming and J lost 0 bases; unmatched junction nucleotides: 7. The CDR3 length is 15 residues. CDR3 coding DNA: TGTGCCAGCACCCTAGCGGGGGTTCCCTCCTACGAGCAGTACTTC. This codes for CASTLAGVPSYEQYF.

In this sample, this clonotype turned up a few times. This chain uses TRBV7-2 with TRBJ1-1, with D unresolved. The V end lost 1 base, the J end lost 11 bases, and 11 bases lay between the germline ends. This CDR3 is 12 amino acids long. Looked up from germline, CDR1 is SGHTA and CDR2 is FQGNSA. The DNA for the CDR3 is TGTGCCAGCAGCTTAGTTAACGATAGGGCTTTCTTT. It specifies CASSLVNDRAFF.

At least ten counts were recorded for this clonotype. The gene calls are TRBV6-2 or TRBV6-3 and TRBJ2-1; 10 nucleotides agree with TRBD2. Germline loops: CDR1 MNHEY, CDR2 SVGEGT. Trimming removed 2 bases from V and 4 bases from J; junction bases left unmatched: 8. The CDR3 is made up of 17 amino acids. The CDR3 sequence is CASSYPSGSRWYNEQFF. The CDR3 DNA is TGTGCCAGCAGTTACCCTAGCGGGAGTAGATGGTACAATGAGCAGTTCTTC.

This clonotype was seen more than once but under ten times. The V call is TRBV7-2, the J call TRBJ2-1, with 9 bases fitting TRBD1. After removal of 3 bases from V and 5 bases from J, the junction contained 8 bases not matched to a gene. This CDR3 is built from 16 residues. Germline CDR1 reads SGHTA; CDR2 reads FQGNSA. The CDR3 DNA reads as TGTGCCAGCAGCTTCCTTGGGACAGGGTTCCACAATGAGCAGTTCTTC. Translation: CASSFLGTGFHNEQFF. Full variable domain (outside the CDR3, taken from reference TRBV7-2 and TRBJ2-1): GAGVSQSPSNKVTEKGKDVELRCDPISGHTALYWYRQSLGQGLEFLIYFQGNSAPDKSGLPSDRFSAERTGGSVSTLTIQRTQQEDSAVYLCASSFLGTGFHNEQFFGPGTRLTVL.

There are a few counts of this clonotype. CDR3 amino acids: CASSQDRRAVEQFF. The CDR3 region has the DNA TGTGCCAGCAGCCAGGACCGCCGGGCGGTTGAGCAGTTCTTC. The chain joins TRBV3-1 to TRBJ2-1; no clear D. The V end lost 3 bases, the J end lost 9 bases, and 15 bases lay between the germline ends. The germline gives CDR1 LGHDT, CDR2 YNNKEL (reference sequence). This CDR3 contains 14 residues.

This clonotype was counted a few times. This chain links TRBV12-3 or TRBV12-4 with TRBJ2-7; D tentatively reads TRBD1 or TRBD2 (5 bases each). The ends were cut back, 3 bases at V and 4 bases at J, with 10 bases in the middle. The CDR3 runs to 13 residues. The CDR3 loop is CASSFPGAYEQYF. Written as DNA, the CDR3 is TGTGCCAGCAGTTTTCCCGGGGCTTACGAGCAGTACTTC.

This clonotype was detected ten times or more. This chain links TRBV20-1 with TRBJ1-1; possibly TRBD1 for D (5 bases). V was pared by 0 bases and J by 4 bases, with 12 bases between. The CDR3 totals 14 residues. From germline, CDR1 is DFQATT and CDR2 SNEGSKA (reference sequence). CDR3 nucleotides: TGCAGTGCTAGAGATCAGGGTTTTGGCACTGAAGCTTTCTTT. This encodes CSARDQGFGTEAFF.

This clonotype was seen ten or more times. The chain combines TRBV25-1 with TRBJ2-3, with TRBD1 matching over 9 bases. The CDR3 runs 16 residues. Losses at the gene ends were 0 bases for V and 5 bases for J; bases not matched to a gene: 6. Looked up from germline, CDR1 is MGHDK and CDR2 is SYGVNS. CDR3 residues: CASSEYSDRGRDTQYF. DNA of the CDR3: TGTGCCAGCAGTGAATATTCGGACAGGGGTCGAGATACGCAGTATTTT. The full variable domain, rest sourced from reference TRBV25-1 and TRBJ2-3, is EADIYQTPRYLVIGTGKKITLECSQTMGHDKMYWYQQDPGMELHLIHYSYGVNSTEKGDLSSESTVSRIRTEHFPLTLESARPSHTSQYLCASSEYSDRGRDTQYFGPGTRLTVL.

Only a few counts were recorded for this clonotype. The V call is TRBV18, the J call TRBJ1-5; no firm D call. Germline V gene data show CDR1 as KGHSH and CDR2 as LQKENI. The CDR3 runs to 18 residues. The V gene lost 3 bases and the J gene lost 2 bases, with 20 bases spanning the gap. CDR3 bases: TGTGCCAGCTCACCCTCCTCCCGGGCCCTATTGGGCAATCAGCCCCAGCATTTT. Amino acids: CASSPSSRALLGNQPQHF.

This clonotype was recorded a few times. This chain joins TRBV5-1 and TRBJ2-6, with D hard to call. The CDR3 sequence is 15 residues long. Between the trimmed V and J ends, which lost 4 bases and 2 bases, there was a span of 10 bases. CDR1 and CDR2 (germline): SGHRS, YFSETQ. The CDR3 here is CASSRTQTGANVLTF. The CDR3, as DNA: TGCGCCAGCAGCCGTACTCAAACTGGGGCCAACGTCCTGACTTTC.

In DNA form, the CDR3 reads TGTGCCAGCAGTTTACGACGCGGGGGCACTTCCTATAATTCACCCCTCCACTTT. Its translation: CASSLRRGGTSYNSPLHF. The genes are TRBV6-5 and TRBJ1-6; perhaps TRBD1 as D (6 bases). This CDR3 region has 18 residues. The germline CDR1 and CDR2 sequences are MNHEY and SVGAGI. The V and J ends lost 4 bases and 1 base respectively, with 17 bases between them.